These T cell receptor beta chains were read from a single sample in a study of beta chain features in type 1 diabetes. Clones were read by immunoSEQ multiplex PCR, and TCRdb kept only the in-frame ones, dropping some. This table has a few hundred thousand clones, 9.6% appearing once. Material: central memory CD4+ T cells from blood. The receptors derive from a man aged 25-45 years with type 1 diabetes. Both conserved end residues are part of each CDR3. The D gene is left open where the match is weak. Rows may omit the clone size; those that give it use once, few, many or a size class.

>TRBJ2-7|TRBD1|TRBV4-2|NA
TGTGCCAGCAGCCAAGATTGGGACAGCTCCTACGAGCAGTACTTC
CASSQDWDSSYEQYF
>TRBJ2-1|NA|TRBV28|many
TGTGCCAGCAGTTTATGGAACAGGGAGAACAATGAGCAGTTCTTC
CASSLWNRENNEQFF
>TRBJ2-7|TRBD1|TRBV6-1|NA
TGTGCCAGCAGTGAAGGGACAGGTTGGCAGTACTTC
CASSEGTGWQYF
>TRBJ1-5|TRBD1|TRBV27|NA
TGTGCCAGCAGTGCCTACGACAGGGGAGGCAATCAGCCCCAGCATTTT
CASSAYDRGGNQPQHF
>TRBJ1-1|NA|TRBV18|many
TGTGCCAGCTCACCAGGACAGCAAGCTGAAGCTTTCTTT
CASSPGQQAEAFF
>TRBJ1-4|NA|TRBV7-9|NA
TGTGCCAGCAGCCCCGTTGGGAATGAAAAACTGTTTTTT
CASSPVGNEKLFF
>TRBJ1-3|NA|TRBV7-2|NA
TGTGCCAGCAGCCCCACAGTAGGGAGGGAGGGGGGAAACACCATATATTTT
CASSPTVGREGGNTIYF
>TRBJ1-5|TRBD1|TRBV2|many
TGTGCCAGCAGTCGGGACAGAAATAGCAATCAGCCCCAGCATTTT
CASSRDRNSNQPQHF
>TRBJ2-3|TRBD2|TRBV10-3|NA
TGTGCCATCAGTGAGGGGACTAGCGGGGCGGATACGCAGTATTTT
CAISEGTSGADTQYF
>TRBJ2-7|TRBD2|TRBV9|few
TGTGCCAGCAGCGTAGGACGGGAGGACCCAGTCGAGCAGTACTTC
CASSVGREDPVEQYF
>TRBJ2-7|NA|TRBV29-1|NA
TGCAGCGTTGAAGATCGAGACGAGGGAATGAACTTC
CSVEDRDEGMNF
>TRBJ1-1|NA|TRBV7-2|few
TGTGCCAGCCTTCCCAGAGGAGGGTCCACTGAAGCTTTCTTT
CASLPRGGSTEAFF
>TRBJ1-4|NA|TRBV4-3|NA
TGCGCCAGCAGCCAAGACCAGGCCCTTAATGAAAAACTGTTTTTT
CASSQDQALNEKLFF
>TRBJ1-2|NA|TRBV6-5|NA
TGTGCCAGCAGCCTCGGACGGCCACCCTATGGCTACACCTTC
CASSLGRPPYGYTF
>TRBJ2-7|NA|TRBV20-1|NA
TGCAGTGGTCGACGGGACTACGAGCAGTACTTC
CSGRRDYEQYF
>TRBJ1-1|NA|TRBV7-9|NA
TGTGCCAGCAGCCTAAGGGCGGGGATGAACACTGAAGCTTTCTTT
CASSLRAGMNTEAFF
>TRBJ1-1|NA|TRBV27|few
TGTGCCAGCAGTCTACAGGGTGTCAGCACTGAAGCTTTCTTT
CASSLQGVSTEAFF
>TRBJ2-1|TRBD1|TRBV19|NA
TGTGCCAGTGACGGACAGGGTGCTTGGGTAGACCGCCACAATGAGCAGTTCTTC
CASDGQGAWVDRHNEQFF
>TRBJ1-1|NA|TRBV7-2|NA
TGTGCCAGCAGCGTGGAGATCTGGGCTTTCTTT
CASSVEIWAFF
>TRBJ2-1|NA|TRBV5-1|NA
TGCGCCAGCAGACGGGACAGCGGGAGCTCCTACAATGAGCAGTTCTTC
CASRRDSGSSYNEQFF
>TRBJ2-3|TRBD2|TRBV30|few
TGTGCCTGGAGTGCTGGCGGGGGAGAGGATACGCAGTATTTT
CAWSAGGGEDTQYF
>TRBJ2-7|NA|TRBV7-2|few
TGTGCCAGCAGCTGGCGTAGCGGAGACCCGCGCGAGCAGTACTTC
CASSWRSGDPREQYF
>TRBJ1-4|NA|TRBV28|many
TGTGCCAGCAGTTTCTCGGGGAATGAAAAACTGTTTTTT
CASSFSGNEKLFF
>TRBJ2-7|NA|TRBV15|NA
TGTGCCACCAGCAGAAACCAGGGATCAACCTACGAGCAGTACTTC
CATSRNQGSTYEQYF
>TRBJ1-5|NA|TRBV5-1|NA
TGCGCCAGCAGACCAGGGAAGGTTGATCAGCCCCAGCATTTT
CASRPGKVDQPQHF
>TRBJ1-5|NA|TRBV2|NA
TGTGCCAGCAGTGATAGCAATCAGCCCCAGCATTTT
CASSDSNQPQHF
>TRBJ1-2|NA|TRBV2|few
TGTGCCAGCAGTGAATCGACAGGTGGGATTGATGGCTACACCTTC
CASSESTGGIDGYTF
>TRBJ2-7|TRBD1|TRBV19|few
TGTGCCAGTAGTACGACAGGGACCTACGAGCAGTACTTC
CASSTTGTYEQYF
>TRBJ2-7|NA|TRBV4-3|few
TGCGCCAGCAGCCAAGATGTCGGGACGGCGAGCTCCTACGAGCAGTACTTC
CASSQDVGTASSYEQYF
>TRBJ1-3|NA|TRBV18|NA
TGTGCCAGCTCAGCAGGGTCTGGAAACACCATATATTTT
CASSAGSGNTIYF
>TRBJ1-2|NA|TRBV29-1|NA
TGCAGCGTTGAAGCCCGAACAGGGTCCTATGGCTACACCTTC
CSVEARTGSYGYTF
>TRBJ2-5|NA|TRBV2|NA
TGTGCCAGCAGTGTGGGGGCCGGAGAGACCCAGTACTTC
CASSVGAGETQYF
>TRBJ1-2|NA|TRBV6-1|few
TGTGCCAGCAGTGAAGAACCGGGGGCCAACTATGGCTACACCTTC
CASSEEPGANYGYTF
>TRBJ1-4|NA|TRBV7-8|few
TGTGCCACCAGTTGGGGGGGCAGTTCACAGCCCGGGACTAATGAAAAACTGTTTTTT
CATSWGGSSQPGTNEKLFF
>TRBJ1-5|TRBD1|TRBV28|few
TGTGCCAGCAGCTCTCCGGGGACAGGGGATCAGCCCCAGCATTTT
CASSSPGTGDQPQHF
>TRBJ2-5|TRBD1|TRBV10-1|NA
TGCGCCAGCTCAGGGGGCGCAGGGGAGACCCAGTACTTC
CASSGGAGETQYF
>TRBJ2-1|TRBD1|TRBV5-1|few
TGCGCCAGCAGTTTGGGACAGACCTCTCGGAACAATGAGCAGTTCTTC
CASSLGQTSRNNEQFF